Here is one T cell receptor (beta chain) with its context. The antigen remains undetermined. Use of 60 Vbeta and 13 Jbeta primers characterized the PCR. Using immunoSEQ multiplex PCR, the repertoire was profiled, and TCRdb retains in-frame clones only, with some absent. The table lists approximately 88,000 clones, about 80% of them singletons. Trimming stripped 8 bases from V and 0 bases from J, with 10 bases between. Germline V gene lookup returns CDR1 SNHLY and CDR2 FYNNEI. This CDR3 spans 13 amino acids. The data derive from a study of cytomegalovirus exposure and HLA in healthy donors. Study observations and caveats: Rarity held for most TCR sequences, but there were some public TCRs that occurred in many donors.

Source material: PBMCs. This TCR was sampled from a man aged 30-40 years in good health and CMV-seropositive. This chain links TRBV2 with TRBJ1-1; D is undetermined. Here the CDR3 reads CASLVQMNTEAFF. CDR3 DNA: TGTGCCAGCCTCGTACAGATGAACACTGAAGCTTTCTTT. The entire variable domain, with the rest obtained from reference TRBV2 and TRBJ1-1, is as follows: EPEVTQTPSHQVTQMGQEVILRCVPISNHLYFYWYRQILGQKVEFLVSFYNNEISEKSEIFDDQFSVERPDGSNFTLKIRSTKLEDSAMYFCASLVQMNTEAFFGQGTRLTVV.